Below, one T cell receptor beta chain is given with its context. The source of the sample is a study of cytotoxic CD8 clonotypes in ibrutinib-treated CLL. Study in general: Samples averaged approximately 260,000 productive templates and 90,000 to 100,000 productive rearrangements.

The table came from immunoSEQ multiplex PCR; TCRdb's copy has only in-frame clones and leaves some out. Of 110,000 to 150,000 clones in the sample, about three quarters are singletons; the top ten hold about 5%. Deletions cut 2 bases from V and 6 bases from J, with 14 bases between. There are 14 residues in the CDR3. Germline V gives CDR1 SGHTA, CDR2 FQGTGA. The rearrangement links TRBV7-3 to TRBJ2-7; weak D call: TRBD1 (5 bases). The sample consisted of PBMCs, taken after 24 months of ibrutinib treatment. This receptor was obtained from a human donor with chronic lymphocytic leukemia. The CDR3 DNA reads TGTGCCAGCAGCTTACTGGCAGGGCCGGGCGAGCAGTACTTC. It codes for CASSLLAGPGEQYF.